The 11 T cell receptor beta chains below all came from one sample that was sequenced in a study of CD8+CD57+ T cells in acquired aplastic anemia. Both TCR beta VDJ combination and CDR3 sequence profiling were carried out. Genomic DNA was the template for this profiling. One entry per CDR3 protein, called by TCRdb with MiXCR from the reads. The sample holds 50,000 to 70,000 distinct CDR3 sequences, less than 65% seen once. Source material: sorted CD4+, CD8+, or CD8+CD57+ T cells (not recorded which) from PBMCs. The receptors were gathered from a human donor in good health, serving as a control.

In its sample, this clonotype was seen many times. The chain has TRBV6-1 and TRBJ2-2; possibly TRBD1 or TRBD2 for D (5 bases each). Per the germline V gene, CDR1 is MNHNS and CDR2 is SASEGT. The CDR3 runs to 18 residues. The ends were cut back, 5 bases at V and 5 bases at J, with 24 bases in the middle. This CDR3 reads CASSTATLGQKLTGELFF. DNA of the CDR3: TGTGCCAGCAGTACGGCCACACTAGGACAAAAACTTACCGGGGAGCTGTTTTTT.

In this sample, this clonotype turned up many times. The chain joins TRBV5-1 to TRBJ1-1; TRBD1 agrees at 8 bases. CDR1 and CDR2 (germline): SGHRS, YFSETQ. Unmatched junction bases numbered 11, after V lost 5 bases and J lost 2 bases. There are 16 residues in the CDR3. CDR3 DNA: TGCGCCAGCAGGGAGCAGGGGGCAGAGTTTAACACTGAAGCTTTCTTT. Translating it yields CASREQGAEFNTEAFF.

This clonotype appeared many times. The chain uses TRBV7-3 and TRBJ2-5; D perhaps matches TRBD1 (7 bases). Germline-derived CDR1 and CDR2 are SGHTA and FQGTGA. The CDR3 extends over 14 amino acids. Trimming took 1 base from V and 7 from J, leaving 13 bases between them. The CDR3 nucleotides are TGTGCCAGCAGCTTAAGTGGGCAGGGGGGGACCCAGTACTTC. This encodes CASSLSGQGGTQYF.

V and J are TRBV24-1 and TRBJ1-1, with TRBD1 matching over 8 bases. J lost 5 bases, V lost 6 bases, and 7 bases had no gene match. Germline loops: CDR1 KGHDR, CDR2 SFDVKD. This CDR3 contains 14 residues. The CDR3 here is CATSTTGGKTEAFF. The CDR3 coding sequence is TGTGCCACCAGTACTACAGGGGGAAAGACTGAAGCTTTCTTT.

The chain carries TRBV10-3 and TRBJ1-2, with 11 bases fitting TRBD1. CDR1 is ENHRY and CDR2 is SYGVKD in the germline V gene. J lost 5 bases, V lost 10 bases, and 6 bases had no gene match. This CDR3 has 13 residues. This chain's CDR3 is CASGQGAEYGYTF. DNA of the CDR3: TGTGCCAGCGGACAGGGGGCCGAATATGGCTACACCTTC.

This clonotype was recorded at least ten times. The genes are TRBV20-1 and TRBJ2-1, with 16 positions matching TRBD2. Germline V gene data show CDR1 as DFQATT and CDR2 as SNEGSKA (reference sequence). The CDR3 covers 18 residues. The junction had 8 bases not matched to a gene; V was cut back by 6 bases and J by 0 bases. The CDR3 DNA reads TGCAGTGCCAGCCAGGGACTAGCGGGGGGGAGCTCCTACAATGAGCAGTTCTTC. It specifies CSASQGLAGGSSYNEQFF.

This clonotype is judged medium-sized. The chain is built from TRBV10-2 and TRBJ1-2; D remains ambiguous. V was trimmed by 3 bases and J by 0 bases, leaving 11 bases between them. Per the germline V gene, CDR1 is WSHSY and CDR2 is SAAADI. CDR3 length: 15 residues. The CDR3 reads CASSDEAGANYGYTF. The CDR3 bases are TGCGCCAGCAGTGATGAGGCCGGGGCTAACTATGGCTACACCTTC.

The chain links TRBV19 to TRBJ1-2; TRBD1 agrees at 9 bases. This CDR3 region has 13 residues. Germline loops: CDR1 LNHDA, CDR2 SQIVND (reference sequence). With 5 bases clipped from V and 7 bases from J, the junction kept 5 bases outside the gene matches. In nucleotides, the CDR3 is TGTGCCAGTAGTTTCCGGGACAGGGCTGGCTACACCTTC. Amino acid sequence: CASSFRDRAGYTF.

This clonotype was seen more than once but under ten times. The chain combines TRBV30 with TRBJ1-2; D is undetermined. The ends were cut back, 8 bases at V and 4 bases at J, with 17 bases in the middle. CDR1 is GTSNPN and CDR2 is SVGIG in the germline V gene (reference sequence). This CDR3 contains 13 residues. CDR3 residues: CAGGLQRPYGYTF. DNA for the CDR3: TGTGCCGGCGGACTGCAACGGCCCTATGGCTACACCTTC. The full variable domain, in which reference TRBV30 and TRBJ1-2 provide the parts outside the CDR3, is SQTIHQWPATLVQPVGSPLSLECTVEGTSNPNLYWYRQAAGRGLQLLFYSVGIGQISSEVPQNLSASRPQDRQFILSSKKLLLSDSGFYLCAGGLQRPYGYTFGSGTRLTVV.

The chain is built from TRBV7-2 and TRBJ2-5, with D perhaps matching TRBD2 (7 bases). The CDR3 runs 13 residues. Germline V CDR1 and CDR2: SGHTA, FQGNSA. V lost 5 bases and J 4 bases, leaving 11 bases between the germline ends. CDR3 in DNA: TGTGCCAGCAGCCCGGGGGGCGCAGAGACCCAGTACTTC. Translating gives CASSPGGAETQYF.

The genes are TRBV2 and TRBJ2-1, with 10 bases lining up with TRBD2. The CDR3 sequence is 14 residues long. V dropped 6 bases and J dropped 9; count of bases not matched to a gene: 8. Germline V gene lookup returns CDR1 SNHLY and CDR2 FYNNEI. The CDR3 DNA follows: TGTGCCAGCAGGTCCCTAGCGGGAGTGGGTGAGCAGTTCTTC. Its protein is CASRSLAGVGEQFF.